This TCR beta chain was documented in a study of T cell repertoires in cytomegalovirus infection. Study-level information: Public TCR beta signatures marked donors with CMV infection and the matching HLA. Findings and limits, study-wide: Cumulative public TCR beta family frequency identified carriers of CMV plus the relevant HLA. The ex vivo response showed dominance by HLA-C-restricted CMV-specific TCR beta clonotypes.

The length of the CDR3 is 16 residues. Germline CDR1 is MNHEY and CDR2 is SVGEGT. The V and J ends lost 1 base and 3 bases, in that order; junction bases with no gene match: 6. MiXCR was run by TCRdb on the reads, yielding one entry per CDR3 protein. The sample holds approximately 550,000 distinct CDR3 sequences, approximately 15% seen once. This clonotype appeared a few times. Its antigen is unknown. The J gene is TRBJ2-5, the V gene TRBV6-2 or TRBV6-3; 9 nucleotides agree with TRBD2. This receptor was taken from a human donor in good health (CMV status not recorded). Some clones in this sample may be carry-over from other donors' samples. The sample was CD8+ T cells from PBMCs. DNA for the CDR3: TGTGCCAGCAGTTACTTTGCCGGGACTAGCAAAGAGACCCAGTACTTC. It encodes CASSYFAGTSKETQYF.